The source of this T cell receptor beta chain is a study of control samples from healthy donors and cancer patients. The V end was cut by 6 bases, the J end by 3 bases, with 8 bases between. The germline CDR1 and CDR2 sequences are MNHEY and SVGEGT. The CDR3 runs to 12 residues. The data were produced by immunoSEQ multiplex PCR, yet TCRdb's version contains in-frame clones alone and is incomplete. The sample lists approximately 150,000 clones; more than 90% were seen once. The chain uses TRBV6-2 or TRBV6-3 and TRBJ1-1, with D tentatively TRBD1 (6 bases). This receptor was obtained from a man aged 25-45 years in good health. The sequenced material came from blood. Here the CDR3 DNA reads TGTGCCAGCAGCCAGGGGTACACTGAAGCTTTCTTT. This encodes CASSQGYTEAFF.